This T cell receptor (beta chain) was obtained from a study of OX40 agonist ivuxolimab in advanced cancers. Study background: It was permissible to have had prior anti-PD-1, anti-PD-L1 or anti-CTLA-4 therapy, and about 40% had some. Of the patients, three showed partial responses, one with hepatocellular carcinoma and two with cutaneous melanoma.

Findings of the study overall: CD8+ T cells were the subset that, on average, had more expanded clones than CD4+.

Comment on this clone: Its antigen is undetermined.

CDR1 is LGHNT, CDR2 FRNRAP, per germline. CDR3 size: 12 residues. Trimming stripped 1 base from V and 7 bases from J, with 5 bases between. Only in-frame clones appear in the TCRdb table, and some are missing; sequencing was by immunoSEQ multiplex PCR. This table has some 72,000 clones, 85% to 95% appearing once. The specimen was CD4+ or CD8+ T cells sorted from blood, collected in a trial of the OX40 agonist ivuxolimab. The sequence derives from an adult with an advanced solid tumor such as melanoma, head and neck, liver or kidney cancer. V and J are TRBV12-5 and TRBJ2-1, with D hard to call. The CDR3 DNA follows: TGTGCTAGTGGTTTGGGGGGAAATGAGCAGTTCTTC. This translates into CASGLGGNEQFF. Based on the CDR3 plus reference TRBV12-5 and TRBJ2-1, the full variable domain is DARVTQTPRHKVTEMGQEVTMRCQPILGHNTVFWYRQTMMQGLELLAYFRNRAPLDDSGMPKDRFSAEMPDATLATLKIQPSEPRDSAVYFCASGLGGNEQFFGPGTRLTVL.